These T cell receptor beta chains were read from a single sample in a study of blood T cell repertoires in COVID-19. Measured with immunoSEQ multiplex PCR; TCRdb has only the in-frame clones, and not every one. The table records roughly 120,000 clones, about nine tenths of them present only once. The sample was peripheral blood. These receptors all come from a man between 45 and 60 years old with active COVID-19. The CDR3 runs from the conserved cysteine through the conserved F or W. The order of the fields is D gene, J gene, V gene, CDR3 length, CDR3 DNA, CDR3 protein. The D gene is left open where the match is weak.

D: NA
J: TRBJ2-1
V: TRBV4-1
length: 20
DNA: TGCGCCAGCAGCCAAGATAGGGCGGGTTTGTTCGGTGTACTTTACAATGAGCAGTTCTTC
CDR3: CASSQDRAGLFGVLYNEQFF

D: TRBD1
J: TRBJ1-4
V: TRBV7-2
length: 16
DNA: TGTGCCAGCAGCCCCAGAGGACAGGGACATAATGAAAAACTGTTTTTT
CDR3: CASSPRGQGHNEKLFF

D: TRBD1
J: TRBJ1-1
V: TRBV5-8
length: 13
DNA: TGTGCCAGTCCGGGGACAGGGGCGCGTGAAGCTTTCTTT
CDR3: CASPGTGAREAFF

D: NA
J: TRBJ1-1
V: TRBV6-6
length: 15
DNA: TGTGCCAGCGGCTGGGAGGTGTGGGGGAACACTGAAGCTTTCTTT
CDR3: CASGWEVWGNTEAFF

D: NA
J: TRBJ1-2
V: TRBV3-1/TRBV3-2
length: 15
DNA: TGTGCCAGCAGCCAAGTGCCGGGGGGGATCTATGGCTACACCTTC
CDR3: CASSQVPGGIYGYTF

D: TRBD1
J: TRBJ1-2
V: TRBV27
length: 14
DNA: TGTGCCAGCAGTCCAGGACAGGGGAGCTATGGCTACACCTTC
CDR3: CASSPGQGSYGYTF

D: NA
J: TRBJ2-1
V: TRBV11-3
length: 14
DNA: TGTGCCAGCAGCAAACACGGGGGGCAGGGTGAGCAGTTCTTC
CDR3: CASSKHGGQGEQFF

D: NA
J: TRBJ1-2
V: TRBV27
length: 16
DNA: TGTGCCAGCAGTTGGGGCCGATACTCAGGGGCTTTTGGGATCACCTTC
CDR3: CASSWGRYSGAFGITF

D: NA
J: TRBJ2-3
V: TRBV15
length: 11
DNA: TGTGCCACCAGCCTCACAGATACGCAGTATTTT
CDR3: CATSLTDTQYF

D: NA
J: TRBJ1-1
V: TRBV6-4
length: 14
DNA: TGTGCCAGCAGTGACTCGTACGGGAGCACTGAAGCTTTCTTT
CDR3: CASSDSYGSTEAFF

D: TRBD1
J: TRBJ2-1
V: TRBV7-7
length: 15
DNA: TGTGCCAGCAGCGCCGGACAGGGGGGCTATAATGAGCAGTTCTTC
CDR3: CASSAGQGGYNEQFF

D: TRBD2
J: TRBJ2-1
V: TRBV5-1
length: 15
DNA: TGCGCCAGCAGACTAGCGGAAGGCTCCTACAATGAGCAGTTCTTC
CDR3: CASRLAEGSYNEQFF

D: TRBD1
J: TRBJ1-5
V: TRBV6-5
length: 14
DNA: TGTGCCAGCGGAACTCAGGGGGCTGGGCAGCCCCAGCATTTT
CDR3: CASGTQGAGQPQHF

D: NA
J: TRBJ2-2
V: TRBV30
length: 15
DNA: TGTGCCTGGGGATTGAGCGGTAGTTACACCGGGGAGCTGTTTTTT
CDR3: CAWGLSGSYTGELFF